Below are 27 T cell receptor beta chains sequenced from a single sample in a study of T-cell reconstitution after alpha-beta-depleted transplantation in children. It was with unique molecular identifiers that the TCRbeta library was prepared. TCRdb reanalysed the PCR reads using MiXCR and keeps one entry per CDR3 protein. The data contain a few hundred thousand distinct CDR3 sequences, over 9% of them seen just once; the ten biggest clones take up 2% to 3%. This sample comprised PBMCs from the stem cell graft donor, obtained from the stem cell graft. These receptor sequences come from a human donor who donated a stem cell graft to a child with acute lymphoblastic leukemia.

CDR3 sequence: CASSPYAQRQYNEQFF. CDR3 nucleotide sequence: TGTGCCAGCAGTCCCTACGCCCAGCGGCAGTACAATGAGCAGTTCTTC. The chain is built from TRBV12-3 or TRBV12-4 and TRBJ2-1, with D possibly TRBD2 on 5 matching bases. This CDR3 has 16 amino acids. V lost 5 bases, J lost 4 bases, and 18 bases lay in between.

This clonotype was recorded a few times. V gene TRBV12-3 or TRBV12-4 combines with J gene TRBJ2-7, with TRBD1 as a possible D gene (6 bases). CDR3 size: 14 residues. The V and J ends lost 7 bases and 6 bases respectively, with 19 bases between them. The CDR3 spells CASTLDLLRGEQYF. The CDR3 nucleotides read TGTGCCAGCACCTTAGACCTACTCAGGGGCGAGCAGTACTTC.

The genes are TRBV20-1 and TRBJ1-1; no clear D. The CDR3 has 11 residues. CDR1 is DFQATT and CDR2 is SNEGSKA in the germline V gene (reference sequence). Between the trimmed V and J ends, which lost 1 base and 10 bases, there was a span of 10 bases. The CDR3 protein is CSARGVQLAFF. The CDR3, as DNA: TGCAGTGCTAGAGGAGTCCAGTTAGCTTTCTTT.

This clonotype was counted between two and nine times. The chain employs TRBV20-1 and TRBJ2-7; D is perhaps TRBD2 (6 bases). CDR1 DFQATT and CDR2 SNEGSKA come from the germline V gene (reference sequence). Trimming took off 3 bases at V and 1 base at J, with 10 bases between the two ends. The CDR3 extends over 13 amino acids. The CDR3 region has the DNA TGCAGTGCTAGGTGGGCGGGATCCTACGAGCAGTACTTC. This codes for CSARWAGSYEQYF.

The sample holds many counts of this clonotype. V and J are TRBV7-2 and TRBJ2-7; D is possibly TRBD2 (5 bases). Germline-derived CDR1 and CDR2 are SGHTA and FQGNSA. CDR3 size: 12 residues. V lost 5 bases, J lost 3 bases, and 8 bases lay in between. This CDR3 is CASSAGLYEQYF. In DNA form, the CDR3 reads TGTGCCAGCAGCGCCGGACTCTACGAGCAGTACTTC. Full variable domain (outside the CDR3, taken from reference TRBV7-2 and TRBJ2-7): GAGVSQSPSNKVTEKGKDVELRCDPISGHTALYWYRQSLGQGLEFLIYFQGNSAPDKSGLPSDRFSAERTGGSVSTLTIQRTQQEDSAVYLCASSAGLYEQYFGPGTRLTVT.

There are a few counts of this clonotype. The gene calls are TRBV5-1 and TRBJ2-1, with D uncertain. CDR3 size: 13 residues. Germline CDR1 is SGHRS and CDR2 is YFSETQ. V was clipped by 0 bases and J by 7 bases, with 8 bases between them. CDR3 region: CASSLVGPNEQFF. In DNA, the CDR3 is TGCGCCAGCAGCTTGGTAGGGCCGAATGAGCAGTTCTTC.

The rearrangement joins TRBV19 to TRBJ1-1, with a weak D call TRBD1 (5 bases). From germline, CDR1 is LNHDA and CDR2 SQIVND (reference sequence). The germline V and J ends were trimmed by 3 bases and 4 bases, with 12 bases remaining between them. CDR3 length equals 14 residues. CDR3 amino acids: CASSIQGTSTEAFF. As DNA, the CDR3 is TGTGCCAGTAGTATCCAGGGTACGAGCACTGAAGCTTTCTTT. The variable domain in full, completed from reference TRBV19 and TRBJ1-1, reads DGGITQSPKYLFRKEGQNVTLSCEQNLNHDAMYWYRQDPGQGLRLIYYSQIVNDFQKGDIAEGYSVSREKKESFPLTVTSAQKNPTAFYLCASSIQGTSTEAFFGQGTRLTVV.

This clonotype was detected many times. The chain recombines TRBV27 with TRBJ2-3; possibly TRBD2 for D (6 bases). Trimming removed 4 bases at V and 4 bases at J, with 9 bases between. The CDR3 loop spans 13 amino acids. Germline V gene data show CDR1 as MNHEY and CDR2 as SMNVEV (reference sequence). This CDR3 reads CASSYGGADTQYF. The CDR3 region has the DNA TGTGCCAGCAGTTACGGGGGTGCAGATACGCAGTATTTT.

This clonotype was counted between two and nine times. The chain recombines TRBV4-2 with TRBJ1-2; D is uncertain. The CDR3 spans 15 residues. V was clipped by 0 bases and J by 4 bases, with 12 bases between them. In germline, CDR1 is LGHNA, CDR2 YNFKEQ. The DNA for the CDR3 is TGTGCCAGCAGCCAAGATGGCTCAGCTTCCTATGGCTACACCTTC. Protein product: CASSQDGSASYGYTF.

J is TRBJ2-3 and V is TRBV2; no clear D. The V gene lost 2 bases and the J gene lost 1 base, with 7 bases spanning the gap. The CDR3 has 14 residues. Germline V gives CDR1 SNHLY, CDR2 FYNNEI. CDR3 protein: CASSEIRGTDTQYF. The CDR3 bases are TGTGCCAGCAGTGAAATCCGAGGCACAGATACGCAGTATTTT.

This clonotype was detected only a few times. V and J are TRBV2 and TRBJ2-7, with D perhaps assigned TRBD1 or TRBD2 (6 bases each). The CDR3 is made up of 14 amino acids. The germline V gene has CDR1 SNHLY and CDR2 FYNNEI. V was cut by 6 bases and J by 7 bases, with 19 bases left in between. DNA for the CDR3: TGTGCCAGCAGCGTACGGGACACGGCGGGGGAGCAGTACTTC. It is translated as CASSVRDTAGEQYF.

This clonotype was counted a few times. This rearrangement joins TRBV20-1 to TRBJ2-3; D might be TRBD2 (5 bases). The CDR3 covers 15 residues. Germline V gene sequence: CDR1 DFQATT, CDR2 SNEGSKA (reference sequence). Between the trimmed V and J ends, which lost 3 bases and 5 bases, there was a span of 18 bases. The CDR3 reads CSARPPGILRDTQYF. In DNA, the CDR3 is TGCAGTGCTAGGCCTCCCGGGATCCTGCGAGATACGCAGTATTTT.

V usage is TRBV15 and J usage is TRBJ2-1, with TRBD1 matching over 8 bases. The germline gives CDR1 LNHNV, CDR2 YYDKDF (reference sequence). The CDR3 sequence is 16 residues long. V lost 0 bases and J lost 9; bases outside the gene matches: 10. The DNA of the CDR3 is TGTGCCACCAGCAGAGATTCGGACAGGGAAAGCAGTGAGCAGTTCTTC. Its translation is CATSRDSDRESSEQFF.

This clonotype has more than one count but fewer than ten. This rearrangement joins TRBV20-1 to TRBJ2-1, with 7 bases fitting TRBD2. This CDR3 contains 14 residues. V shed 2 bases and J 7 bases; nucleotides not matched to a gene: 8. CDR1 and CDR2 (germline): DFQATT, SNEGSKA (reference sequence). The CDR3 nucleotides are TGCAGTGCTAGACGCGGGAGATTCAGGAATGAGCAGTTCTTC. Its protein is CSARRGRFRNEQFF.

V usage is TRBV9 and J usage is TRBJ2-7; 13 bases are a match to TRBD2. Germline assignment: CDR1 SGDLS and CDR2 YYNGEE. With V trimmed by 0 bases and J by 5 bases, 11 bases remained unmatched. This CDR3 has 18 residues. CDR3 bases: TGTGCCAGCAGCGTAGAAAAGGAAAGGGGACTAGCGGGGCACGAGCAGTACTTC. It is translated as CASSVEKERGLAGHEQYF.

This clonotype was picked up one time. The junction does not match germline at one end; this may be a read error. CDR3 DNA sequence: TGCTGTGCTAGCCGAGCGGGCTCAGGGAAGGACGAGCAGTACTTC. This encodes CCASRAGSGKDEQYF. The V call is TRBV20-1, the J call TRBJ2-7; weak D call: TRBD2 (6 bases). Germline loops: CDR1 DFQATT, CDR2 SNEGSKA (reference sequence). The CDR3 contains 15 residues.

This clonotype was observed a few times. This CDR3 is CASSMGQVGEQYF. As DNA, the CDR3 is TGTGCCAGCAGCATGGGACAGGTCGGCGAGCAGTACTTC. The chain couples TRBV7-8 to TRBJ2-7; 8 bases are a match to TRBD1. The germline V gene encodes CDR1 SGHVS and CDR2 FQNEAQ. Losses at the gene ends were 5 bases for V and 6 bases for J; bases not matched to a gene: 6. CDR3 size: 13 residues.

This clonotype was detected only a few times. The chain couples TRBV20-1 to TRBJ2-1, with D possibly matching TRBD2 (5 bases). The V end lost 1 base, the J end lost 10 bases, and 14 bases lay between the germline ends. Germline CDR1 reads DFQATT; CDR2 reads SNEGSKA (reference sequence). The CDR3 consists of 13 residues. Written as DNA, the CDR3 is TGCAGTGCTAGAGGGCGGCCCGAGGGAGAGCAGTTCTTC. Protein product: CSARGRPEGEQFF.

The sample holds one count of this clonotype. This rearrangement joins TRBV19 to TRBJ1-4; D ambiguous. Trimming shortened V by 3 bases and J by 8 bases, and 22 bases separated the two germline ends. From germline, CDR1 is LNHDA and CDR2 SQIVND (reference sequence). The CDR3 is 17 residues long. CDR3 region: CASSIKDEAPDREKLFF. The CDR3 DNA follows: TGTGCCAGTAGTATCAAGGATGAGGCCCCTGACCGGGAAAAACTGTTTTTT. The whole variable domain, remainder taken from reference TRBV19 and TRBJ1-4, is DGGITQSPKYLFRKEGQNVTLSCEQNLNHDAMYWYRQDPGQGLRLIYYSQIVNDFQKGDIAEGYSVSREKKESFPLTVTSAQKNPTAFYLCASSIKDEAPDREKLFFGSGTQLSVL.

This clonotype showed up many times. V is TRBV19 and J is TRBJ2-1; TRBD1 matches at 9 bases. The germline gives CDR1 LNHDA, CDR2 SQIVND (reference sequence). V was pared by 7 bases and J by 7 bases, with 17 bases of the junction left unmatched. CDR3 length equals 17 residues. CDR3 coding DNA: TGTGCCAGTAAACCCCGGTCGGGACAGGGTTCCCGGAATGAGCAGTTCTTC. It translates to CASKPRSGQGSRNEQFF. Full variable domain (outside the CDR3, taken from reference TRBV19 and TRBJ2-1): DGGITQSPKYLFRKEGQNVTLSCEQNLNHDAMYWYRQDPGQGLRLIYYSQIVNDFQKGDIAEGYSVSREKKESFPLTVTSAQKNPTAFYLCASKPRSGQGSRNEQFFGPGTRLTVL.

The chain joins TRBV12-3 or TRBV12-4 to TRBJ1-2, with a weak D call TRBD1 (5 bases). CDR3 length: 16 amino acids. Trimming cost V 2 bases and J 8 bases, with 21 bases left between them. Written as DNA, the CDR3 is TGTGCCAGCAGTTTACACATTACAGGCCCCCTTGGGGGCTACACCTTC. Protein product: CASSLHITGPLGGYTF.

This clonotype was picked up a small number of times. V and J are TRBV5-1 and TRBJ2-1, with a possible D match to TRBD1 (6 bases). Trimming pared 0 bases from V and 5 bases from J, leaving 9 bases between. Germline loops: CDR1 SGHRS, CDR2 YFSETQ. The CDR3 contains 14 residues. The CDR3 DNA is TGCGCCAGCAGCTTGGCCCACAGGGACAATGAGCAGTTCTTC. Translated, it gives CASSLAHRDNEQFF.

This clonotype was counted only a few times. The J gene is TRBJ1-4, the V gene TRBV6-1, with a possible D match to TRBD1 (5 bases). The CDR3 extends over 13 amino acids. Trimming cost V 8 bases and J 8 bases, with 15 bases left between them. Germline V gene lookup returns CDR1 MNHNS and CDR2 SASEGT. DNA for the CDR3: TGTGCCAGCGCTTATGGGGGTTGGGAAAAACTGTTTTTT. It encodes CASAYGGWEKLFF.

The chain recombines TRBV7-9 with TRBJ1-1; D may be TRBD1 (6 bases). V was cut by 4 bases and J by 4 bases, with 13 bases left in between. Germline CDR1 reads SEHNR; CDR2 reads FQNEAQ (reference sequence). The CDR3 totals 14 residues. This CDR3 is CASSSTGFATEAFF. The CDR3 DNA follows: TGTGCCAGCAGCTCAACAGGGTTTGCCACTGAAGCTTTCTTT.

The DNA of the CDR3 is TGCGCCAGCAGCCAAGATCGGTCAGAGGTCTCCTACAATGAGCAGTTCTTC. This gives the protein CASSQDRSEVSYNEQFF. V is TRBV4-3 and J is TRBJ2-1; D not certain. CDR3 length equals 17 residues. Trimming shortened V by 0 bases and J by 0 bases, and 12 bases separated the two germline ends. The germline V gene has CDR1 LGHNA and CDR2 YSLEER.

This clonotype was counted many times. V and J are TRBV3-1 and TRBJ2-7, with 11 bases lining up with TRBD1. The CDR3 consists of 16 residues. Germline CDR1 LGHDT, CDR2 YNNKEL (reference sequence). J gave up 7 bases and V 0 bases, and 8 bases lay outside the gene matches. This chain's CDR3 is CASSQDPGTGGDEQYF. In DNA form, the CDR3 reads TGTGCCAGCAGCCAAGACCCCGGGACAGGGGGTGATGAGCAGTACTTC.

DNA for the CDR3: TGCGCCAGCTCAGGGGGCCACGCGGATACGCAGTATTTT. It yields the protein CASSGGHADTQYF. The rearrangement joins TRBV5-1 to TRBJ2-3, with 8 bases that match TRBD1. After removal of 7 bases from V and 6 bases from J, the junction contained 7 bases not matched to a gene. Looked up from germline, CDR1 is SGHRS and CDR2 is YFSETQ. The CDR3 is 13 residues long.